Listed below are T cell receptor beta chains from one sample, sequenced in a study of identical twins. TCRdb ran MiXCR on the 5' RACE reads and lists one entry per CDR3 protein. Of about 530,000 distinct CDR3 sequences in the sample, about 16% are singletons; the top ten hold about 0.4%. These records were also assigned to another study, of yellow fever vaccine responses in identical twins.

Material: CD4+ T cells sorted from blood. The source of these receptors is a woman under 30 in good health. The CDR3 runs from the conserved cysteine through the conserved F or W. D genes are given only for firm matches. Clone size appears in some rows only: once, few, many, or a class for an expanded clone.

>TRBD2|TRBJ2-2|few|TRBV5-1
CASSMILSGGLTGELFF
TGCGCCAGCAGCATGATCCTTAGCGGGGGGCTCACCGGGGAGCTGTTTTTT
>.|TRBJ2-1|few|TRBV5-1
CASGLYQGNNEQFF
TGCGCCAGCGGTCTTTACCAGGGTAACAATGAGCAGTTCTTC
>TRBD1|TRBJ2-5|.|TRBV28
CASSFSGTGKETQYF
TGTGCCAGCAGTTTTTCCGGGACAGGGAAAGAGACCCAGTACTTC
>TRBD1|TRBJ1-1|.|TRBV29-1
CSVIGTGNTEAFF
TGCAGCGTTATAGGGACAGGGAACACTGAAGCTTTCTTT
>.|TRBJ1-1|.|TRBV5-6
CASSNQGEAFF
TGTGCCAGCAGCAACCAGGGTGAAGCTTTCTTT
>TRBD1|TRBJ1-1|few|TRBV29-1
CSAGGQGPNRGVNTEAFF
TGCAGCGCCGGGGGACAGGGGCCCAATCGGGGAGTGAACACTGAAGCTTTCTTT
>.|TRBJ2-3|many|TRBV12-3/TRBV12-4
CASRSGIEGVTQYF
TGTGCCAGCAGGTCAGGGATCGAGGGGGTTACGCAGTATTTT
>.|TRBJ2-1|few|TRBV11-3
CASSSSRGNYNEQFF
TGTGCCAGCAGCTCCTCACGGGGAAACTACAATGAGCAGTTCTTC
>TRBD1|TRBJ1-1|many|TRBV7-9
CASSLVDRGTEAFF
TGTGCCAGCAGCTTAGTGGACAGGGGGACTGAAGCTTTCTTT
>TRBD2|TRBJ2-2|few|TRBV2
CASSESEGGYTGELFF
TGTGCCAGCAGTGAGTCGGAGGGAGGGTACACCGGGGAGCTGTTTTTT